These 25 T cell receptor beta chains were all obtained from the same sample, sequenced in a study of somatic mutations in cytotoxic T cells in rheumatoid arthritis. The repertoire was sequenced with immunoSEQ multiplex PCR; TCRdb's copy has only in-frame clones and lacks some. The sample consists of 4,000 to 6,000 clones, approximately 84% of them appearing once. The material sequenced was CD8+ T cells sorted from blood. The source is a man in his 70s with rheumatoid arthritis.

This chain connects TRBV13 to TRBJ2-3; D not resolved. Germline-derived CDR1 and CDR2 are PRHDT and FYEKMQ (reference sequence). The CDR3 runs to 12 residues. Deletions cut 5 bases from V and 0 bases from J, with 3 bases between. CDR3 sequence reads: CASSTSTDTQYF. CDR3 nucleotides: TGTGCCAGCAGCACTAGCACAGATACGCAGTATTTT.

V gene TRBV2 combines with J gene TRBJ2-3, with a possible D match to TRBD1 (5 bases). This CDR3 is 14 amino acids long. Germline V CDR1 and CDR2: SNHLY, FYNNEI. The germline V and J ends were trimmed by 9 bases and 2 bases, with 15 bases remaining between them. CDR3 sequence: CASTRAFLTDTQYF. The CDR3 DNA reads TGTGCCAGTACCAGGGCTTTCCTCACAGATACGCAGTATTTT.

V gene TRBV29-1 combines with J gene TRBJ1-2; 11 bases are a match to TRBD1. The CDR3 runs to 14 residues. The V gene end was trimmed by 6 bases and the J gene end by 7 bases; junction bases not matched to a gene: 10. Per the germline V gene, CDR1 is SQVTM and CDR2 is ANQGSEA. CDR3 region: CSVRAGTGGIGYTF. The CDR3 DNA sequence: TGCAGCGTGCGAGCCGGGACAGGGGGAATTGGCTACACCTTC.

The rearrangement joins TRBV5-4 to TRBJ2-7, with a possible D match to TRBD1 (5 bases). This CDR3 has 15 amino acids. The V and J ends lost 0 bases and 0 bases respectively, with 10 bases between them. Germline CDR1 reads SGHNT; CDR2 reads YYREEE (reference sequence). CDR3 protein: CASSLGAGISYEQYF. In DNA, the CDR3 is TGTGCCAGCAGCTTGGGGGCAGGGATCTCCTACGAGCAGTACTTC. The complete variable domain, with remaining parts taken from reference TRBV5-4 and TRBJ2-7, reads ETGVTQSPTHLIKTRGQQVTLRCSSQSGHNTVSWYQQALGQGPQFIFQYYREEENGRGNFPPRFSGLQFPNYSSELNVNALELDDSALYLCASSLGAGISYEQYFGPGTRLTVT.

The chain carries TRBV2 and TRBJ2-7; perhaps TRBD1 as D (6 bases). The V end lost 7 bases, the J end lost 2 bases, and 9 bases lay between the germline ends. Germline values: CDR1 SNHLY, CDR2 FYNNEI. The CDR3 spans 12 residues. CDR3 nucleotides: TGTGCCAGCATGGACAGTGCCTACGAGCAGTACTTC. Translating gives CASMDSAYEQYF.

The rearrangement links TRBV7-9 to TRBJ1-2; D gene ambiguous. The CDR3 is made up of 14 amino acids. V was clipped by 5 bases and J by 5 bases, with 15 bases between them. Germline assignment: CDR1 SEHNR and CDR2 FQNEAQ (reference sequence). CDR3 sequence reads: CASSDAAPFYGYTF. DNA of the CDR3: TGTGCCAGCAGCGACGCGGCCCCTTTTTATGGCTACACCTTC.

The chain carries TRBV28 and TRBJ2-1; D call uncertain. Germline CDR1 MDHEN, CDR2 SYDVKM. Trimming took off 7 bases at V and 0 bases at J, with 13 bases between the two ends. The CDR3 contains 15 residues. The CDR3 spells CASTLSPSSYNEQFF. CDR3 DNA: TGTGCCAGCACTCTTAGCCCCAGCTCCTACAATGAGCAGTTCTTC.

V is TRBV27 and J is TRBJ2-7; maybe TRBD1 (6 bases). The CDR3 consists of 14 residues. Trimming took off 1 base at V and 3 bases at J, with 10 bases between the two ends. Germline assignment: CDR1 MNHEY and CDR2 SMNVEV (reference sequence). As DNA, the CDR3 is TGTGCCAGCAGTTTATACAGGGAAAACTACGAGCAGTACTTC. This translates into CASSLYRENYEQYF.

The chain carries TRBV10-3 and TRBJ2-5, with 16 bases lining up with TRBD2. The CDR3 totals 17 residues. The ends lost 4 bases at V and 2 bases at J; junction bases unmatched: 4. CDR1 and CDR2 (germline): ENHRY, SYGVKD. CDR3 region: CAISAPGLAGGQETQYF. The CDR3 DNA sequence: TGTGCCATCAGTGCACCGGGACTAGCGGGAGGGCAAGAGACCCAGTACTTC.

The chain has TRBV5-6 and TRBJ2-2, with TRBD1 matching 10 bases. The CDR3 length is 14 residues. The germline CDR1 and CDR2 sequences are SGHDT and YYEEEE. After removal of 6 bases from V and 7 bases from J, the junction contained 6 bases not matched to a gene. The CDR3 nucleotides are TGTGCCAGCAACGACAGGGGGCGAATCGGGGAGCTGTTTTTT. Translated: CASNDRGRIGELFF.

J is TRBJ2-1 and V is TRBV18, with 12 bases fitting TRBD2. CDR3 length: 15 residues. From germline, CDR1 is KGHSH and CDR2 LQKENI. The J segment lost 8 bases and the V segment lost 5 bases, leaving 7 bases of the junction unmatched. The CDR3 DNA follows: TGTGCCAGCTCATCTAGCGGGAGGGCCAACGATGAGCAGTTCTTC. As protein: CASSSSGRANDEQFF.

This CDR3 reads CASRTGTGSPLHF. As DNA, the CDR3 is TGTGCCAGCAGGACAGGGACGGGTTCACCCCTCCACTTT. The chain links TRBV2 to TRBJ1-6, with 7 bases lining up with TRBD1. The V segment lost 6 bases and the J segment 9 bases; nucleotides outside the gene matches: 5. This CDR3 is built from 13 residues. The V gene's germline CDR1 is SNHLY and CDR2 FYNNEI.

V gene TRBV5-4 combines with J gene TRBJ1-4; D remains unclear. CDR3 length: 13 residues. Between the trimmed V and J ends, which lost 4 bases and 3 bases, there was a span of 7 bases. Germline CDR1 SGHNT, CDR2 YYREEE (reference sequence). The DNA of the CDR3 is TGTGCCAGCAGCCCAGAACCTAATGAAAAACTGTTTTTT. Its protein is CASSPEPNEKLFF.

The CDR3 region has the DNA TGTGCCAGCAGTTTACCAACTGGCGGAGATACGCAGTATTTT. Its protein product is CASSLPTGGDTQYF. This chain links TRBV28 with TRBJ2-3, with no clear D. CDR3 length: 14 amino acids. The V gene's germline CDR1 is MDHEN and CDR2 SYDVKM. V was shortened by 2 bases and J by 5 bases, with 11 bases between the two germline ends.

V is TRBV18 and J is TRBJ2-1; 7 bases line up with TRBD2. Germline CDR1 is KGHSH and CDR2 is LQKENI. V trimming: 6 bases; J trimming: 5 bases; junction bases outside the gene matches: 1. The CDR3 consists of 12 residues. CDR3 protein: CASSREHNEQFF. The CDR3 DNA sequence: TGTGCCAGCTCGCGGGAGCACAATGAGCAGTTCTTC. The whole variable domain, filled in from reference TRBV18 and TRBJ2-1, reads NAGVMQNPRHLVRRRGQEARLRCSPMKGHSHVYWYRQLPEEGLKFMVYLQKENIIDESGMPKERFSAEFPKEGPSILRIQQVVRGDSAAYFCASSREHNEQFFGPGTRLTVL.

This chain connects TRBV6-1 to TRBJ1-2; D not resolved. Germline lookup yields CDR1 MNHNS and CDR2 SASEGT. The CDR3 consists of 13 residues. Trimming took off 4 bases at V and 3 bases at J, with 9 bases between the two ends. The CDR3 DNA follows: TGTGCCAGCAGTGGGGCGTGGGACTATGGCTACACCTTC. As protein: CASSGAWDYGYTF.

CDR3 sequence: CASSGGQGSAGELFF. Written as DNA, the CDR3 is TGTGCCAGCAGTGGCGGACAGGGGTCGGCCGGGGAGCTGTTTTTT. The chain carries TRBV7-9 and TRBJ2-2, with 9 positions matching TRBD1. The trim removed 6 bases at V and 6 bases at J, leaving 8 bases unmatched. CDR1 SEHNR and CDR2 FQNEAQ come from the germline V gene (reference sequence). The CDR3 extends over 15 amino acids.

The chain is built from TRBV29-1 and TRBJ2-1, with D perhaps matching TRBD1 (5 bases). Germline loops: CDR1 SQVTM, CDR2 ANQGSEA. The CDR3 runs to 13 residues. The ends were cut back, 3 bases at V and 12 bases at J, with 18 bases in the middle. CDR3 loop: CSVEKGSGAWQFF. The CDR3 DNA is TGCAGCGTTGAGAAGGGGTCTGGCGCTTGGCAGTTCTTC.

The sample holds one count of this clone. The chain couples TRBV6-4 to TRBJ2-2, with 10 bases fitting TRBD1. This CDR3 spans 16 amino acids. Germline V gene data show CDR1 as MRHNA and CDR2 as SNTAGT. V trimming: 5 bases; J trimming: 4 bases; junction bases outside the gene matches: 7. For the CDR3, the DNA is TGTGCCAGCAGTCCCACCCGGACAGGGGGCACCGGGGAGCTGTTTTTT. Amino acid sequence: CASSPTRTGGTGELFF.

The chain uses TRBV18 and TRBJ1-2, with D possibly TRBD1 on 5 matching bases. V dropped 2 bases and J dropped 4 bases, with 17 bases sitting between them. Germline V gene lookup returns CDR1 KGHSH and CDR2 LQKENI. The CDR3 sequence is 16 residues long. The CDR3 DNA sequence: TGTGCCAGCTCACCATCTGAAGGGGATTCGGTCTATGGCTACACCTTC. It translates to CASSPSEGDSVYGYTF.

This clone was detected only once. CDR3 sequence: CASSITSGGYTDTQYF. The CDR3 DNA reads TGTGCCAGCAGCATCACCAGCGGCGGGTACACAGATACGCAGTATTTT. The chain joins TRBV7-2 to TRBJ2-3; a possible D gene is TRBD2 (5 bases). CDR3 length: 16 residues. The germline CDR1 and CDR2 sequences are SGHTA and FQGNSA. The V end lost 5 bases, the J end lost 2 bases, and 17 bases lay between the germline ends.

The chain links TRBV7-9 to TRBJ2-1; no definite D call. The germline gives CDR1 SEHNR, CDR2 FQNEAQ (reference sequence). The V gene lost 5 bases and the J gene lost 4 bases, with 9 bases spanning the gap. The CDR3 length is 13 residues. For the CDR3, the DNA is TGTGCCAGCAGCACGGGTCTTTACAATGAGCAGTTCTTC. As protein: CASSTGLYNEQFF.

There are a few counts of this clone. The CDR3 DNA reads as TGTGCCAGCAGTTACAGCCTGAACACTGAAGCTTTCTTT. Translated, it gives CASSYSLNTEAFF. The V call is TRBV6-5, the J call TRBJ1-1; D is unclear. The CDR3 length is 13 residues. Germline CDR1 is MNHEY and CDR2 is SVGAGI. Trimming left V 2 bases short and J 0 bases short, with 4 bases between.

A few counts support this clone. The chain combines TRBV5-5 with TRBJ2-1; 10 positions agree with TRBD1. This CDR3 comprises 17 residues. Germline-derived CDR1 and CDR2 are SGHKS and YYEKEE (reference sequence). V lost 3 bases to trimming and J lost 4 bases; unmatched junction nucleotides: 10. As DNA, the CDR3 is TGTGCCAGCAGCTCTGTTCCGGGACAGGGGAGTTACAATGAGCAGTTCTTC. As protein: CASSSVPGQGSYNEQFF.

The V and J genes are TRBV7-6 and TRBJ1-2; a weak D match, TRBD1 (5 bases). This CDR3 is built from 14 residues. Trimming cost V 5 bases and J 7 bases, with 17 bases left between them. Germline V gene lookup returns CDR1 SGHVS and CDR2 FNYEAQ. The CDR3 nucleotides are TGTGCCAGCAGCCCGTTGGGGGGAGCGCGTGGCTACACCTTC. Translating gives CASSPLGGARGYTF.